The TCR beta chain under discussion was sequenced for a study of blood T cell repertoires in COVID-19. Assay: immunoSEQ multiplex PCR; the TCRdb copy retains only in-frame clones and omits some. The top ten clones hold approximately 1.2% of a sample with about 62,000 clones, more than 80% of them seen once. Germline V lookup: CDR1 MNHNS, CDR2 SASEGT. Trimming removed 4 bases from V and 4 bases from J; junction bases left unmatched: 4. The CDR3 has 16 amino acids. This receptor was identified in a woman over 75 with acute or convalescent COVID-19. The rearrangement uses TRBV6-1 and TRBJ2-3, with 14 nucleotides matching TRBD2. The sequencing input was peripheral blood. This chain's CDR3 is CASSAGLAGASDTQYF. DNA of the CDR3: TGTGCCAGCAGTGCGGGACTAGCGGGAGCCTCAGATACGCAGTATTTT.